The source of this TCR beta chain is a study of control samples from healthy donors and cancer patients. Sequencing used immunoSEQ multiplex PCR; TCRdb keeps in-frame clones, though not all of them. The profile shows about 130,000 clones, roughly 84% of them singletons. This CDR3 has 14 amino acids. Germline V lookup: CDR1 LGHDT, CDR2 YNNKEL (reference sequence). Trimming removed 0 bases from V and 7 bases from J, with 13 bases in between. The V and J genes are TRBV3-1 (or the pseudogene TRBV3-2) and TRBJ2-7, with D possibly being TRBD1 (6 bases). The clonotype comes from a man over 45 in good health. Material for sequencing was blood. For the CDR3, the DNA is TGTGCCAGCAGCCAAGAGGGGGCGCTTCGAGAGCAGTACTTC. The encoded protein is CASSQEGALREQYF.